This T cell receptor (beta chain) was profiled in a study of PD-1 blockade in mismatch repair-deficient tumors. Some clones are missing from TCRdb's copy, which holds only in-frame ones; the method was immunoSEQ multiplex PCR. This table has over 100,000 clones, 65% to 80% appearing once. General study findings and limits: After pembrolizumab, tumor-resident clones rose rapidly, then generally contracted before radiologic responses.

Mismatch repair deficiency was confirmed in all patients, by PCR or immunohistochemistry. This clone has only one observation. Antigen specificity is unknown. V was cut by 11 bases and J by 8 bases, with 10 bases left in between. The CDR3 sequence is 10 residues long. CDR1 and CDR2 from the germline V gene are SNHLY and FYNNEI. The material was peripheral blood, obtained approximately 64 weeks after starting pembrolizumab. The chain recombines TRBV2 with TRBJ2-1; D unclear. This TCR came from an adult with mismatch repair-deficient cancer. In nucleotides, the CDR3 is TGTGCCTCCCGGCGCTATGAGCAGTTCTTC. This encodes CASRRYEQFF.